This T cell receptor (beta chain) was found in a study of blood T cell repertoires in COVID-19. Overall study context: There were acute and convalescent COVID-19 samples, and they came from the United States, Italy and Spain. T cells, B-cell-depleted T cells, or PBMCs supplied cDNA or gDNA.

Some clones are missing from TCRdb's copy, which holds only in-frame ones; the method was immunoSEQ multiplex PCR. The data contain roughly 53,000 clones, roughly 90% of them seen just once; the ten biggest clones take up 3% to 4%. Unmatched junction bases numbered 8, after V lost 3 bases and J lost 6 bases. The CDR3 runs to 16 residues. CDR1 is MNHEY and CDR2 is SVGEGT in the germline V gene. Sequenced sample: peripheral blood. V and J are TRBV6-2 or TRBV6-3 and TRBJ2-1; 10 positions match TRBD1. This clonotype was sampled from a human donor in a cohort sampled during active COVID-19. CDR3 protein: CASSYLDRGFGNEQFF. The CDR3 nucleotides are TGTGCCAGCAGTTATTTGGACAGGGGGTTTGGCAATGAGCAGTTCTTC.